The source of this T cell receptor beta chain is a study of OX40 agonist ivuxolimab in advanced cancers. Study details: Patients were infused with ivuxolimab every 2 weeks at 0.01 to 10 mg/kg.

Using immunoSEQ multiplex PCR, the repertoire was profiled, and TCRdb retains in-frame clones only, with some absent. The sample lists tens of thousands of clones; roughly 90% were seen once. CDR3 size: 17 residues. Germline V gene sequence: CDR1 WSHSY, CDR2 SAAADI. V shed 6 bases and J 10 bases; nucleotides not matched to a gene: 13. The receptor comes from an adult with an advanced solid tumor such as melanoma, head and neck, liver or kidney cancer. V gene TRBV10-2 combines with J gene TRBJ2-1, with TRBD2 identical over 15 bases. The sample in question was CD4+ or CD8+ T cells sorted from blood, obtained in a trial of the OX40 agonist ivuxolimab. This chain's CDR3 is CASSRPGLAGGTGEQFF. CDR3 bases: TGCGCCAGCAGCCGCCCGGGACTAGCGGGAGGTACTGGGGAGCAGTTCTTC.